This TCR beta chain came from a study of blood T cell repertoires in COVID-19. Study-wide background: The United States, Italy and Spain provided the acute and convalescent COVID-19 samples. Nucleic acid was either cDNA or gDNA, and it came from T cells, B-cell-depleted T cells, or PBMCs.

In the original analysis: Cell counts per sample came from amplifying reference gene primers. The method was immunoSEQ multiplex PCR; TCRdb's version includes in-frame clones alone and lacks a portion of them. V and J calls and clone size are copied from that table; D and trimming were computed from the DNA. In the table there are 200,000 or so clones, roughly 79% of which are singletons. Deletions cut 3 bases from V and 8 bases from J, with 17 bases between. The length of the CDR3 is 14 residues. In germline, CDR1 is SGDLS, CDR2 YYNGEE. The chain has TRBV9 and TRBJ1-1, with a possible D match to TRBD1 (5 bases). Material: peripheral blood. This clonotype was obtained from a man aged 55 to 70 with active or convalescent COVID-19. CDR3 amino acids: CASSATTRGGEAFF. The CDR3 bases are TGTGCCAGCAGCGCCACTACGAGGGGAGGCGAAGCTTTCTTT.